This passage covers 25 T cell receptor beta chains from one sample sequenced in a study of blood T cell repertoires in COVID-19. Generated by immunoSEQ multiplex PCR, the TCRdb table keeps only in-frame clones and is missing some. There are about 230,000 clones in the sample; more than 70% occur only once, and more than 6.5% lies in the top ten. The specimen was peripheral blood. These receptor sequences come from a man aged 40-49 years with active or convalescent COVID-19.

The gene calls are TRBV27 and TRBJ1-6; D gene ambiguous. The CDR3 runs to 13 residues. CDR1 and CDR2 (germline): MNHEY, SMNVEV (reference sequence). The germline V and J ends were trimmed by 10 bases and 6 bases, with 13 bases remaining between them. The CDR3 DNA reads as TGTGCCACCAAGCTCCGTTCTAATTCACCCCTCCACTTT. Its protein product is CATKLRSNSPLHF.

This chain uses TRBV18 with TRBJ2-2; unclear D gene. V shed 2 bases and J shed 6 bases, with 7 bases lying between them. The CDR3 runs to 13 residues. Germline CDR1 is KGHSH and CDR2 is LQKENI. Written as DNA, the CDR3 is TGTGCCAGCTCACCAAGTTCGGCCGGGGAGCTGTTTTTT. It specifies CASSPSSAGELFF.

The V call is TRBV6-5, the J call TRBJ2-3; D is perhaps TRBD2 (6 bases). In germline, CDR1 is MNHEY, CDR2 SVGAGI. The length of the CDR3 is 15 residues. The germline V and J ends were trimmed by 6 bases and 3 bases, with 16 bases remaining between them. The CDR3 DNA reads TGTGCCAGCAGGGCGGGTCTCGCGGGGACAGATACGCAGTATTTT. Translating gives CASRAGLAGTDTQYF.

The V gene is TRBV4-3, the J gene TRBJ1-2; D unresolved. The CDR3 length is 15 residues. In germline, CDR1 is LGHNA, CDR2 YSLEER. The V gene lost 0 bases and the J gene lost 4 bases, with 12 bases spanning the gap. The CDR3: CASSQDSGYGYGYTF. DNA for the CDR3: TGCGCCAGCAGCCAAGATTCCGGGTACGGCTATGGCTACACCTTC.

About this clone itself: The sample carries other DNA sequences with the same CDR3. The V call is TRBV19, the J call TRBJ1-2, with 7 bases aligning to TRBD1. V shed 4 bases and J 5 bases; nucleotides not matched to a gene: 1. Germline V gene data show CDR1 as LNHDA and CDR2 as SQIVND (reference sequence). This CDR3 spans 12 amino acids. The CDR3 sequence is CASSTGGYGYTF. The DNA of the CDR3 is TGTGCCAGTAGTACAGGGGGGTATGGCTACACCTTC.

The rearrangement uses TRBV19 and TRBJ1-2; D unclear. There are 13 residues in the CDR3. Germline values: CDR1 LNHDA, CDR2 SQIVND (reference sequence). Deletions cut 7 bases from V and 6 bases from J, with 15 bases between. The DNA for the CDR3 is TGTGCCAGTACAAAGACGGGGAGCCATGGCTACACCTTC. Protein sequence: CASTKTGSHGYTF.

The chain carries TRBV4-2 and TRBJ2-5; tentatively, D is TRBD1 (6 bases). The CDR3 sequence is 17 residues long. V lost 4 bases and J lost 5, with 23 bases in between. Germline assignment: CDR1 LGHNA and CDR2 YNFKEQ. CDR3 sequence reads: CASSPYEYTEGEETQYF. CDR3 nucleotide sequence: TGTGCCAGCAGCCCCTATGAATATACAGAGGGGGAGGAGACCCAGTACTTC.

The gene calls are TRBV6-2 or TRBV6-3 and TRBJ2-7, with TRBD2 matching over 9 bases. This CDR3 is built from 17 residues. The germline V gene encodes CDR1 MNHEY and CDR2 SVGEGT. V lost 4 bases to trimming and J lost 7 bases; unmatched junction nucleotides: 17. The CDR3 is CASSSPRWVAGEYEQYF. DNA for the CDR3: TGTGCCAGCAGTTCCCCCCGGTGGGTAGCGGGAGAGTATGAGCAGTACTTC.

The V and J genes are TRBV20-1 and TRBJ1-5; tentatively, D is TRBD1 (5 bases). The CDR3 is made up of 15 amino acids. Germline V gene sequence: CDR1 DFQATT, CDR2 SNEGSKA (reference sequence). V lost 3 bases to trimming and J lost 1 base, with 13 bases between them. CDR3 amino acids: CSASLPGGSNQPQHF. DNA of the CDR3: TGCAGTGCTAGTTTGCCGGGGGGAAGCAATCAGCCCCAGCATTTT.

V is TRBV6-5 and J is TRBJ1-2; 7 bases map to TRBD1. This CDR3 is built from 14 residues. Germline lookup yields CDR1 MNHEY and CDR2 SVGAGI. J gave up 4 bases and V 6 bases, and 8 bases lay outside the gene matches. CDR3 loop: CASSPPGQSYGYTF. The CDR3 DNA sequence: TGTGCCAGCAGCCCACCGGGACAGAGCTATGGCTACACCTTC.

The chain combines TRBV2 with TRBJ1-2, with 7 bases that match TRBD1. After removal of 8 bases from V and 4 bases from J, the junction contained 10 bases not matched to a gene. This CDR3 has 14 residues. Germline CDR1 SNHLY, CDR2 FYNNEI. CDR3 in DNA: TGTGCCAGCGTAAGGACAGGTCCCCGCTATGGCTACACCTTC. Translating gives CASVRTGPRYGYTF.

The chain couples TRBV9 to TRBJ2-5, with a weak D call TRBD2 (6 bases). Germline CDR1 is SGDLS and CDR2 is YYNGEE. Deletions cut 2 bases from V and 3 bases from J, with 14 bases between. This CDR3 spans 15 amino acids. CDR3 in amino acids: CASSVAVGGEETQYF. As DNA, the CDR3 is TGTGCCAGCAGCGTCGCGGTCGGCGGGGAAGAGACCCAGTACTTC.

The gene calls are TRBV2 and TRBJ2-5, with 7 bases lining up with TRBD1. CDR1 is SNHLY and CDR2 is FYNNEI in the germline V gene. The CDR3 spans 14 residues. V shed 5 bases, J shed 1 base, and the junction held 4 bases outside the gene matches. CDR3: CASSIDRVQETQYF. The CDR3 DNA follows: TGTGCCAGCAGTATCGACAGGGTCCAAGAGACCCAGTACTTC.

This clone appeared a few times. The genes are TRBV5-1 and TRBJ2-5; 11 bases align to TRBD1. The CDR3 has 14 amino acids. Trimming removed 4 bases from V and 5 bases from J; junction bases left unmatched: 4. The V gene's germline CDR1 is SGHRS and CDR2 YFSETQ. The CDR3 DNA reads as TGCGCCAGCAGCCCTGGACAGGGGGCTGAGACCCAGTACTTC. Amino acid sequence: CASSPGQGAETQYF.

The chain couples TRBV19 to TRBJ1-6; TRBD1 matches 7 bases. The CDR3 has 13 residues. Germline lookup yields CDR1 LNHDA and CDR2 SQIVND (reference sequence). The V gene end was trimmed by 8 bases and the J gene end by 8 bases; junction bases not matched to a gene: 6. Here the CDR3 DNA reads TGTGCCAGTGAGGGGACAGCTTATTCACCCCTCCACTTT. This sequence encodes CASEGTAYSPLHF.

The V gene is TRBV5-1, the J gene TRBJ2-2; D remains ambiguous. Between the trimmed V and J ends, which lost 0 bases and 4 bases, there was a span of 10 bases. Germline CDR1 and CDR2: SGHRS and YFSETQ. The CDR3 has 15 residues. The CDR3 DNA reads as TGCGCCAGCAGCTTGGAAGATTACGGCACCGGGGAGCTGTTTTTT. Translation gives CASSLEDYGTGELFF.

The V and J genes are TRBV9 and TRBJ2-1, with 12 bases aligning to TRBD2. The CDR3 consists of 16 residues. Germline loops: CDR1 SGDLS, CDR2 YYNGEE. The trim removed 2 bases at V and 7 bases at J, leaving 7 bases unmatched. The CDR3 reads CASSVRLAGEGNEQFF. The CDR3 nucleotides read TGTGCCAGCAGCGTGCGACTAGCGGGAGAGGGGAATGAGCAGTTCTTC. Full variable domain (missing parts from reference TRBV9 and TRBJ2-1): DSGVTQTPKHLITATGQRVTLRCSPRSGDLSVYWYQQSLDQGLQFLIQYYNGEERAKGNILERFSAQQFPDLHSELNLSSLELGDSALYFCASSVRLAGEGNEQFFGPGTRLTVL.

The chain combines TRBV11-2 with TRBJ1-2; 8 positions match TRBD1. Trimming removed 8 bases from V and 8 bases from J; junction bases left unmatched: 7. Germline assignment: CDR1 SGHAT and CDR2 FQNNGV. CDR3 length: 12 amino acids. The DNA of the CDR3 is TGTGCCAGCGGCAGACAGGGGCCCGGCTACACCTTC. This translates into CASGRQGPGYTF.

The V call is TRBV7-9, the J call TRBJ1-4; 9 bases are a match to TRBD1. The V segment lost 4 bases and the J segment 5 bases; nucleotides outside the gene matches: 5. The CDR3 extends over 15 amino acids. Germline CDR1 SEHNR, CDR2 FQNEAQ (reference sequence). The CDR3, as DNA: TGTGCCAGCAGCTCGCAGACAGGGGGGAATGAAAAACTGTTTTTT. Its protein product is CASSSQTGGNEKLFF.

This chain connects TRBV7-2 to TRBJ1-2, with 7 bases aligning to TRBD1. The length of the CDR3 is 12 residues. V dropped 4 bases and J dropped 7; count of bases not matched to a gene: 3. The V gene's germline CDR1 is SGHTA and CDR2 FQGNSA. The CDR3 loop is CASSSDRVGYTF. CDR3 in DNA: TGTGCCAGCAGCTCAGACAGGGTTGGCTACACCTTC.

The chain recombines TRBV27 with TRBJ1-1; D might be TRBD1 (6 bases). CDR1 MNHEY and CDR2 SMNVEV come from the germline V gene (reference sequence). The CDR3 covers 15 residues. Trimming cost V 2 bases and J 1 base, with 11 bases left between them. The CDR3 nucleotides are TGTGCCAGCAGTTTAGAAGGACAGAGGAACACTGAAGCTTTCTTT. As protein: CASSLEGQRNTEAFF.

The gene calls are TRBV2 and TRBJ1-4, with 9 bases that match TRBD1. There are 15 residues in the CDR3. CDR1 is SNHLY and CDR2 is FYNNEI in the germline V gene. After removal of 4 bases from V and 8 bases from J, the junction contained 8 bases not matched to a gene. The CDR3 DNA follows: TGTGCCAGCAGTGGACAGGGACAGGGATACGAAAAACTGTTTTTT. This gives the protein CASSGQGQGYEKLFF.

This clone was detected a few times. The chain carries TRBV10-2 and TRBJ2-2, with TRBD1 matching over 9 bases. Unmatched junction bases numbered 7, after V lost 6 bases and J lost 5 bases. CDR1 is WSHSY and CDR2 is SAAADI in the germline V gene. This CDR3 region has 15 residues. This chain's CDR3 is CASRERTGVTGELFF. In DNA form, the CDR3 reads TGCGCCAGCAGGGAAAGGACAGGGGTTACCGGGGAGCTGTTTTTT.

This chain uses TRBV7-2 with TRBJ1-6, with 7 bases identical to TRBD1. Germline CDR1 reads SGHTA; CDR2 reads FQGNSA. With V trimmed by 3 bases and J by 6 bases, 8 bases remained unmatched. The length of the CDR3 is 16 residues. CDR3 loop: CASSLRSRGTNSPLHF. The CDR3 DNA reads TGTGCCAGCAGCTTGAGGTCCAGGGGGACTAATTCACCCCTCCACTTT. The whole variable domain, filled in from reference TRBV7-2 and TRBJ1-6, reads GAGVSQSPSNKVTEKGKDVELRCDPISGHTALYWYRQSLGQGLEFLIYFQGNSAPDKSGLPSDRFSAERTGGSVSTLTIQRTQQEDSAVYLCASSLRSRGTNSPLHFGNGTRLTVT.

This sequence joins TRBV6-4 and TRBJ1-2; 7 bases map to TRBD1. CDR1 is MRHNA and CDR2 is SNTAGT in the germline V gene. With V trimmed by 6 bases and J by 4 bases, 14 bases remained unmatched. CDR3 length equals 16 residues. CDR3 region: CASSLKPGQAIYGYTF. The CDR3 region has the DNA TGTGCCAGCAGCCTTAAACCCGGACAGGCGATCTATGGCTACACCTTC.